What follows are 27 T cell receptor beta chains derived from one specimen sequenced in a study of shared clonotypes between healthy human individuals (dated by TCRdb to about 2020). The library was obtained by the immunoSEQ multiplex PCR assay. The table comes from immuneACCESS by way of TCRdb, which keeps in-frame sequences with V and J called. Part of the clones is missing from these tables; in studies checked, under half for an unresolved V gene and the rest for unknown reasons. Across this sample there are about a million clones, with approximately 80% seen only once. In total, the top ten clones hold approximately 0.9% of the sample. Material for sequencing was memory CD4+ T cells from PBMCs. This specimen's cell subset or site label, per the study, means: CD45RA-negative fraction. The origin of the receptors is a man aged 18 to 30 in good health. Some clones in this sample may be carry-over from other donors' samples.

In its sample, this clone was seen once. The V gene is TRBV5-6, the J gene TRBJ2-7, with D tentatively TRBD1 (6 bases). The CDR3 totals 17 residues. The V and J ends lost 4 bases and 2 bases respectively, with 22 bases between them. Germline-derived CDR1 and CDR2 are SGHDT and YYEEEE. The CDR3 here is CASSPTRTSDSPYEQYF. CDR3 in DNA: TGTGCCAGCAGCCCCACTAGGACTTCGGACAGTCCCTACGAGCAGTACTTC.

The rearrangement links TRBV2 to TRBJ2-7; D might be TRBD2 (6 bases). V was cut by 3 bases and J by 10 bases, with 22 bases left in between. This CDR3 region has 15 residues. Germline CDR1 is SNHLY and CDR2 is FYNNEI. CDR3 in DNA: TGTGCCAGCAGTGAGGAGCGGGCCGTCCCGCTTCGACAGTACTTC. Translated, it gives CASSEERAVPLRQYF.

V and J are TRBV10-2 and TRBJ2-7; 12 positions match TRBD1. Germline V lookup: CDR1 WSHSY, CDR2 SAAADI. The CDR3 sequence is 17 residues long. The ends lost 8 bases at V and 5 bases at J; junction bases unmatched: 16. This chain's CDR3 is CASRRDRGPGVQDEQYF. The CDR3 DNA is TGCGCCAGCCGCCGGGACAGGGGGCCAGGAGTTCAAGACGAGCAGTACTTC.

The V call is TRBV5-1, the J call TRBJ2-3; 7 nucleotides match TRBD1. This CDR3 spans 15 amino acids. The germline V gene has CDR1 SGHRS and CDR2 YFSETQ. The V segment lost 1 base and the J segment 2 bases; nucleotides outside the gene matches: 4. Written as DNA, the CDR3 is TGCGCCAGCAGCTTGAACAGGGGTTCCACAGATACGCAGTATTTT. It is translated as CASSLNRGSTDTQYF.

This chain links TRBV5-5 with TRBJ1-1; D is perhaps TRBD1 (5 bases). The V end lost 4 bases, the J end lost 5 bases, and 15 bases lay between the germline ends. The CDR3 runs 14 residues. The germline V gene has CDR1 SGHKS and CDR2 YYEKEE (reference sequence). CDR3 sequence (DNA): TGTGCCAGCAGCCCCTGGGGCCGGGGGACTGAAGCTTTCTTT. Its translation is CASSPWGRGTEAFF.

This chain links TRBV19 with TRBJ2-7, with TRBD2 as a possible D gene (6 bases). Germline V gene sequence: CDR1 LNHDA, CDR2 SQIVND (reference sequence). V was shortened by 7 bases and J by 5 bases, with 15 bases between the two germline ends. The CDR3 runs to 13 residues. CDR3 coding DNA: TGTGCCAGTAACGGGGGTGTGGTCCACGAGCAGTACTTC. It is translated as CASNGGVVHEQYF.

This chain connects TRBV5-1 to TRBJ2-1; no clear D. This CDR3 has 14 residues. CDR1 is SGHRS, CDR2 YFSETQ, per germline. Between the trimmed V and J ends, which lost 3 bases and 3 bases, there was a span of 10 bases. The CDR3 loop is CASSSRTNYNEQFF. The CDR3 DNA is TGCGCCAGCAGCTCCCGGACCAACTACAATGAGCAGTTCTTC.

In its sample, this clone was seen once. V is TRBV7-3 and J is TRBJ2-1; no reliable D call. This CDR3 spans 13 amino acids. Per germline, CDR1 SGHTA and CDR2 FQGTGA. V was clipped by 4 bases and J by 10 bases, with 14 bases between them. The CDR3 region has the DNA TGTGCCAGCAGCTCTAACGGTAAGGCAGAGCAGTTCTTC. Translating gives CASSSNGKAEQFF.

The chain recombines TRBV5-1 with TRBJ1-2, with 7 bases identical to TRBD1. Germline V gene lookup returns CDR1 SGHRS and CDR2 YFSETQ. J lost 6 bases, V lost 3 bases, and 11 bases had no gene match. The CDR3 runs 15 residues. The CDR3 sequence is CASSSQPYRGDGYTF. CDR3 DNA sequence: TGCGCCAGCAGCTCCCAACCGTACAGGGGTGATGGCTACACCTTC. The full variable domain, rest sourced from reference TRBV5-1 and TRBJ1-2, is KAGVTQTPRYLIKTRGQQVTLSCSPISGHRSVSWYQQTPGQGLQFLFEYFSETQRNKGNFPGRFSGRQFSNSRSEMNVSTLELGDSALYLCASSSQPYRGDGYTFGSGTRLTVV.

V is TRBV6-1 and J is TRBJ2-3; D is ambiguous. Germline loops: CDR1 MNHNS, CDR2 SASEGT. The CDR3 totals 15 residues. V was trimmed by 6 bases and J by 2 bases, leaving 15 bases between them. The CDR3 is CASRRMTVTTDTQYF. In DNA, the CDR3 is TGTGCCAGCAGACGTATGACTGTTACCACAGATACGCAGTATTTT.

The gene calls are TRBV4-1 and TRBJ2-7; perhaps TRBD2 as D (5 bases). Germline values: CDR1 MGHRA, CDR2 YSYEKL. CDR3 length: 13 residues. With 4 bases removed from V and 3 bases from J, the gap between germline ends came to 10 bases. Here the CDR3 reads CASSRELDYEQYF. The CDR3 nucleotides are TGCGCCAGCAGCCGAGAACTAGACTACGAGCAGTACTTC.

To note about this clone: One end of the junction is discordant with germline, which a read error may explain. V is TRBV10-3 and J is TRBJ2-7; 11 bases line up with TRBD1. There are 15 residues in the CDR3. Per germline, CDR1 ENHRY and CDR2 SYGVKD. CDR3 DNA sequence: TGTGTCATCAGTGAAGGGACAGGGGGGTCCTACGAGCAGTACTTC. Its translation: CVISEGTGGSYEQYF.

V is TRBV27 and J is TRBJ2-2; 7 bases match TRBD1. V gave up 6 bases and J gave up 2 bases; unmatched junction bases: 12. The CDR3 covers 17 residues. Germline CDR1 reads MNHEY; CDR2 reads SMNVEV (reference sequence). The CDR3 DNA is TGTGCCAGCAGCCCCCCGGCCGGGACAGTAAACACCGGGGAGCTGTTTTTT. Amino acids: CASSPPAGTVNTGELFF.

The CDR3: CASSPGASGQPQHF. In nucleotides, the CDR3 is TGCGCCAGCAGCCCGGGGGCGTCGGGGCAGCCCCAGCATTTT. The chain links TRBV5-1 to TRBJ1-5; weak D call: TRBD1 (6 bases). Between the trimmed V and J ends, which lost 4 bases and 7 bases, there was a span of 15 bases. The germline V gene has CDR1 SGHRS and CDR2 YFSETQ. The CDR3 covers 14 residues.

J is TRBJ1-2 and V is TRBV28; no reliable D call. The CDR3 sequence is 15 residues long. Trimming left V 1 base short and J 3 bases short, with 12 bases between. Per germline, CDR1 MDHEN and CDR2 SYDVKM. The CDR3 sequence: CASSLSGTTDYGYTF. The CDR3 bases are TGTGCCAGCAGTTTATCGGGCACTACGGACTATGGCTACACCTTC.

This chain links TRBV28 with TRBJ2-7; D possibly corresponds to TRBD1 (6 bases). Trimming removed 5 bases from V and 3 bases from J, with 23 bases in between. There are 17 residues in the CDR3. CDR1 and CDR2 (germline): MDHEN, SYDVKM. The chain's CDR3 is CASSEMSMTGPNYEQYF. The CDR3 DNA follows: TGTGCCAGCAGTGAAATGTCCATGACAGGCCCCAACTACGAGCAGTACTTC.

The chain links TRBV6-1 to TRBJ2-1, with D unresolved. Trimming took off 8 bases at V and 0 bases at J, with 5 bases between the two ends. There are 12 residues in the CDR3. Germline V gene sequence: CDR1 MNHNS, CDR2 SASEGT. CDR3 loop: CASRPSYNEQFF. DNA of the CDR3: TGTGCCAGCCGACCCTCCTACAATGAGCAGTTCTTC.

As to this clone: Germline is not matched at one junction end, which may reflect a read error. The sample has other DNA sequences that encode this CDR3 too. V and J are TRBV28 and TRBJ1-5; 7 nucleotides agree with TRBD1. Germline V gives CDR1 MDHEN, CDR2 SYDVKM. The CDR3 has 16 amino acids. The CDR3 sequence is CASSLLGRGSNQPQHF. The CDR3 bases are TGTGCCAGCAGTTTGCTGGGCAGGGGGAGCAACCAGCCCCAGCATTTT.

The rearrangement links TRBV5-1 to TRBJ1-3, with TRBD1 matching 7 bases. The CDR3 runs 16 residues. Trimming cost V 0 bases and J 0 bases; bases outside gene matches: 3. CDR1 SGHRS and CDR2 YFSETQ come from the germline V gene. Here the CDR3 reads CASSLGDRYSGNTIYF. CDR3 DNA sequence: TGCGCCAGCAGCTTGGGGGACAGATACTCTGGAAACACCATATATTTT.

The chain joins TRBV11-2 to TRBJ2-7; D tentatively fits TRBD1 or TRBD2 (5 bases each). This CDR3 comprises 15 residues. V was cut by 5 bases and J by 3 bases, with 17 bases left in between. Germline-derived CDR1 and CDR2 are SGHAT and FQNNGV. CDR3: CASSQGPISRYEQYF. CDR3 sequence (DNA): TGTGCCAGCAGCCAGGGACCGATATCACGCTACGAGCAGTACTTC. Filled out from reference TRBV11-2 and TRBJ2-7, the complete variable domain reads EAGVAQSPRYKIIEKRQSVAFWCNPISGHATLYWYQQILGQGPKLLIQFQNNGVVDDSQLPKDRFSAERLKGVDSTLKIQPAKLEDSAVYLCASSQGPISRYEQYFGPGTRLTVT.

The gene calls are TRBV11-2 and TRBJ1-2; D is possibly TRBD1 (5 bases). CDR1 is SGHAT and CDR2 is FQNNGV in the germline V gene. This CDR3 comprises 15 residues. V was shortened by 5 bases and J by 5 bases, with 18 bases between the two germline ends. In DNA form, the CDR3 reads TGTGCCAGCAGCAAGGCCGGGACTCCGGAATATGGCTACACCTTC. As protein: CASSKAGTPEYGYTF.

The J gene is TRBJ2-5, the V gene TRBV2; tentative D call: TRBD2 (5 bases). CDR3 length equals 13 residues. Trimming shortened V by 5 bases and J by 1 base, and 8 bases separated the two germline ends. Germline values: CDR1 SNHLY, CDR2 FYNNEI. The CDR3 DNA reads as TGTGCCAGCAGTCGGACTCCCCAAGAGACCCAGTACTTC. The encoded protein is CASSRTPQETQYF.

The V call is TRBV6-6, the J call TRBJ1-4, with D uncertain. The CDR3 extends over 14 amino acids. The germline V gene has CDR1 MNHNY and CDR2 SVGAGI (reference sequence). V dropped 5 bases and J dropped 1 base, with 8 bases sitting between them. CDR3 in DNA: TGTGCCAGCAGTACCGGAAGAACTAATGAAAAACTGTTTTTT. This sequence encodes CASSTGRTNEKLFF.

The chain is built from TRBV28 and TRBJ1-2; 8 bases match TRBD1. The CDR3 spans 14 residues. Trimming at V came to 2 bases and at J to 5 bases, leaving 4 bases not matched to a gene. Germline lookup yields CDR1 MDHEN and CDR2 SYDVKM. In DNA form, the CDR3 reads TGTGCCAGCAGTTTAAACAGGGGGGGTTATGGCTACACCTTC. This encodes CASSLNRGGYGYTF.

The V gene is TRBV4-3, the J gene TRBJ2-7, with D tentatively TRBD1 (5 bases). CDR3 length equals 15 residues. Germline lookup yields CDR1 LGHNA and CDR2 YSLEER. V lost 2 bases to trimming and J lost 3 bases, with 14 bases between them. The CDR3 loop is CASSQRVTASYEQYF. CDR3 nucleotides: TGCGCCAGCAGCCAAAGGGTGACAGCTAGCTACGAGCAGTACTTC.

V gene TRBV19 combines with J gene TRBJ2-1; D is possibly TRBD2 (6 bases). V was shortened by 5 bases and J by 0 bases, with 17 bases between the two germline ends. CDR1 and CDR2 (germline): LNHDA, SQIVND (reference sequence). This CDR3 has 17 residues. The CDR3 nucleotides are TGTGCCAGTAGTGATACGGGAGCGTTAGGCTCCTACAATGAGCAGTTCTTC. This sequence encodes CASSDTGALGSYNEQFF.

This clone was observed once. The rearrangement links TRBV2 to TRBJ2-7, with TRBD2 identical over 11 bases. Germline V gives CDR1 SNHLY, CDR2 FYNNEI. V lost 7 bases to trimming and J lost 2 bases; unmatched junction nucleotides: 4. This CDR3 has 14 residues. The CDR3 DNA sequence: TGTGCCAGCATGACTAGCGGGGCTGCCTACGAGCAGTACTTC. Amino acids: CASMTSGAAYEQYF.